Presented here are 24 T cell receptor beta chains from one specimen sequenced in a study of tumor-infiltrating lymphocytes in primary liver carcinoma. Scientists recovered RNA and DNA together from roughly 21-30 mg of unsorted bulk tissue. Synthesis of TCR beta cDNA was carried out from about 500 ng total RNA with a constant-region primer. ARM-PCR, slightly modified, supplied the TCR beta libraries through three nested multiplex PCR rounds. A C-beta reverse primer and TRBV1-TRBV30 forward primers served in each of the first two PCR rounds, at approximately 10 cycles apiece. TCRdb re-derived calls from the multiplex PCR reads in MiXCR, one entry per CDR3 protein. Among more than 85,000 distinct CDR3 sequences, approximately 80% were seen once, and the ten largest hold approximately 21%. Sequenced input: liver tumor tissue from sampling region 3. Specified subset: tumor region T3, left-lateral pole. All receptors derive from a man between 35 and 55 years old with primary liver carcinoma and hepatitis B virus infection.

This rearrangement joins TRBV28 to TRBJ2-4; TRBD2 is a possible D gene (6 bases). The CDR3 sequence is 17 residues long. Germline CDR1 MDHEN, CDR2 SYDVKM. Trimming shortened V by 5 bases and J by 2 bases, and 19 bases separated the two germline ends. For the CDR3, the DNA is TGTGCCAGCAGTCCGTACCTTAGCGGTCTATCCAAAAACATTCAGTACTTC. This encodes CASSPYLSGLSKNIQYF.

This clonotype has a count of ten or more. The V and J genes are TRBV6-5 and TRBJ2-5, with TRBD2 identical over 7 bases. The CDR3 runs 15 residues. Losses at the gene ends were 2 bases for V and 2 bases for J; bases not matched to a gene: 5. The germline gives CDR1 MNHEY, CDR2 SVGAGI. CDR3 nucleotides: TGTGCCAGCAGTTACGCGGGAGTGGTACAAGAGACCCAGTACTTC. Protein sequence: CASSYAGVVQETQYF.

Worth noting for this clonotype: One end of the junction is discordant with germline, which a read error may explain. The chain uses TRBV6-1 and TRBJ1-5, with D unclear. This CDR3 spans 16 amino acids. CDR1 and CDR2 from the germline V gene are MNHNS and SASEGT. CDR3 sequence (DNA): TGTGCCAGCAGTCCGCAGAGGCTGAGCCTAAATCAGGCCCAGCATTTT. It is translated as CASSPQRLSLNQAQHF.

Judged by abundance, this clonotype is medium-sized. V usage is TRBV6-2 or TRBV6-3 and J usage is TRBJ2-5; 8 bases align to TRBD1. V gave up 5 bases and J gave up 2 bases; unmatched junction bases: 7. Germline V CDR1 and CDR2: MNHEY, SVGEGT. The CDR3 runs to 15 residues. The CDR3 here is CASSPDRGGQETQYF. The CDR3, as DNA: TGTGCCAGCAGTCCTGACAGGGGCGGACAAGAGACCCAGTACTTC.

This clonotype was observed a single time. A read error may produce the germline difference seen at one junction end. This chain uses TRBV29-1 with TRBJ2-1; D perhaps matches TRBD1 (5 bases). This CDR3 is 12 amino acids long. Germline V gives CDR1 SQVTM, CDR2 ANQGSEA. As DNA, the CDR3 is TGCAGCTCAGAACAGGTGGTGGGTGAGCAGTTTTTC. The encoded protein is CSSEQVVGEQFF.

As for this clonotype: The CDR3 does not end in the conserved phenylalanine or tryptophan, so this is likely a read error. The chain uses TRBV4-2 and TRBJ2-1; the D gene is possibly TRBD2 (7 bases). The V and J ends lost 0 bases and 2 bases respectively, with 11 bases between them. Per germline, CDR1 LGHNA and CDR2 YNFKEQ. The CDR3 extends over 16 amino acids. The CDR3 region has the DNA TGTGCCAGCAGCCAAGAGGGAGGGGGTGCCTACAATGAGCAGTTCTCC. The encoded protein is CASSQEGGGAYNEQFS.

Concerning this clonotype itself: One junction end does not reproduce the germline sequence, and a read error may be involved. J is TRBJ2-5 and V is TRBV4-3; weak D call: TRBD2 (6 bases). Germline V lookup: CDR1 LGHNA, CDR2 YSLEER. The CDR3 consists of 15 residues. CDR3: CTSNQEGLPSETQYF. For the CDR3, the DNA is TGCACCAGCAACCAAGAGGGACTGCCGTCTGAGACCCAGTACTTC.

On this clonotype itself: Compared with germline, one end of the junction differs, possibly owing to a read error. The V gene is TRBV14, the J gene TRBJ2-7, with D perhaps assigned TRBD1 or TRBD2 (6 bases each). The CDR3 has 14 residues. Germline V gene lookup returns CDR1 SGHDN and CDR2 FVKESK. The CDR3, as DNA: TGTGCCAGCAGTCAGTCCTTTTTTAGGGGGGAGCACTATTTC. This codes for CASSQSFFRGEHYF.

As for this clonotype: The junction departs from the called germline gene at one end, perhaps through a read error. The genes are TRBV5-1 and TRBJ2-3; D ambiguous. The CDR3 extends over 16 amino acids. Germline V gives CDR1 SGHRS, CDR2 YFSETQ. The CDR3 loop reads CTSSLRSGGSTDTQYF. In DNA, the CDR3 is TGCACCAGCAGCTTGAGGTCGGGCGGCAGCACAGATACGCAGTATTTT.

The chain is built from TRBV11-2 and TRBJ1-5; no definite D call. This CDR3 contains 16 residues. The germline V and J ends were trimmed by 1 base and 6 bases, with 16 bases remaining between them. Germline V gene sequence: CDR1 SGHAT, CDR2 FQNNGV. As DNA, the CDR3 is TGTGCCAGCAGCTTAGGGGATATGGGTTGGGCTCAGCCCCAGCATTTT. Amino acid sequence: CASSLGDMGWAQPQHF.

The chain combines TRBV4-3 with TRBJ2-7; D is possibly TRBD1 (5 bases). CDR1 LGHNA and CDR2 YSLEER come from the germline V gene. V lost 4 bases to trimming and J lost 4 bases, with 23 bases between them. This CDR3 region has 17 residues. The DNA for the CDR3 is TGCGCCAGCAGCCGAGAAGCACCCTGGGCAGGGCGGTACGAGCAGTACTTC. Translated: CASSREAPWAGRYEQYF.

Regarding this clonotype: This is likely a read error, given that the CDR3 carries no conserved phenylalanine or tryptophan at its end. This rearrangement joins TRBV5-6 to TRBJ2-7; D is undetermined. Trimming removed 3 bases from V and 3 bases from J, with 10 bases in between. This CDR3 contains 13 residues. Germline V gives CDR1 SGHDT, CDR2 YYEEEE. The CDR3 region has the DNA TGTGCCAGCAGCTCTTTGATGGTCTACGAGCAGTACATC. This encodes CASSSLMVYEQYI.

With regard to this clonotype: The junction departs from the called germline gene at one end, perhaps through a read error. This sequence joins TRBV28 and TRBJ1-5; a weak D match, TRBD1 (6 bases). The CDR3 spans 17 residues. Germline lookup yields CDR1 MDHEN and CDR2 SYDVKM. CDR3 amino acids: CASCLGADPYSNQPQHF. In DNA, the CDR3 is TGTGCCAGCTGTTTGGGGGCCGATCCATATAGCAATCAGCCCCAGCATTTC.

The rearrangement uses TRBV7-8 and TRBJ2-3, with D maybe TRBD2 (5 bases). This CDR3 has 15 amino acids. V lost 5 bases and J lost 2, with 14 bases in between. Germline loops: CDR1 SGHVS, CDR2 FQNEAQ. Written as DNA, the CDR3 is TGTGCCAGCAGCCCCCCTAGGACTTTCACAGATACGCAGTATTTT. It codes for CASSPPRTFTDTQYF.

This clonotype was recorded only once. It may be a read error: a sequence one base away is much more abundant. Because the CDR3 is missing its conserved closing phenylalanine or tryptophan, this is likely a read error. The rearrangement uses TRBV5-1 and TRBJ2-3; 7 bases map to TRBD2. V lost 5 bases, J lost 5 bases, and 8 bases stayed unmatched. The CDR3 spans 14 residues. Germline V gene data show CDR1 as SGHRS and CDR2 as YFSETQ. The CDR3: CASSGGGQEDTQYL. The CDR3 region has the DNA TGCGCCAGCAGTGGGGGAGGGCAGGAAGATACGCAGTATTTG.

The genes are TRBV12-3 or TRBV12-4 and TRBJ2-5; maybe TRBD1 (5 bases). V was cut by 8 bases and J by 0 bases, with 10 bases left in between. This CDR3 has 13 amino acids. The CDR3 DNA follows: TGTGCCAGCGGCGTAGGGGACCAAGAGACCCAGTACTTC. Amino acids: CASGVGDQETQYF.

The chain links TRBV6-2 or TRBV6-3 to TRBJ2-7; TRBD2 aligns across 11 bases. Germline V lookup: CDR1 MNHEY, CDR2 SVGEGT. The CDR3 length is 17 residues. CDR3 nucleotide sequence: TGTGCTAGCTGTAGCGGGAGGGAAGGAGATCCCTCCTACGAGCAGTACTTC. Amino acid sequence: CASCSGREGDPSYEQYF.

The rearrangement joins TRBV29-1 to TRBJ2-1, with D unresolved. This CDR3 spans 10 amino acids. The V and J ends lost 5 bases and 13 bases respectively, with 12 bases between them. Germline V CDR1 and CDR2: SQVTM, ANQGSEA. CDR3 amino acids: CSVFNNKQFF. DNA for the CDR3: TGCAGCGTTTTCAACAATAAACAGTTCTTC.

Comments on this clonotype: One junction end disagrees with the germline gene, perhaps due to a read error. The chain couples TRBV30 to TRBJ2-6; tentative D call: TRBD1 (6 bases). The CDR3 extends over 16 amino acids. Germline V gives CDR1 GTSNPN, CDR2 SVGIG (reference sequence). Here the CDR3 DNA reads TGTGCCTGGACTGCGACAGGCCTCTCTGGGGCCAACGTCCAGACTTTC. This encodes CAWTATGLSGANVQTF. The entire variable domain, with the rest obtained from reference TRBV30 and TRBJ2-6, is as follows: SQTIHQWPATLVQPVGSPLSLECTVEGTSNPNLYWYRQAAGRGLQLLFYSVGIGQISSEVPQNLSASRPQDRQFILSSKKLLLSDSGFYLCAWTATGLSGANVQTFGAGSRLTVL.

The V gene is TRBV29-1, the J gene TRBJ2-5; 9 nucleotides match TRBD2. V dropped 5 bases and J dropped 13; count of bases not matched to a gene: 20. In germline, CDR1 is SQVTM, CDR2 ANQGSEA. CDR3 length equals 15 residues. The CDR3 spells CSVRISGSWAETMYF. CDR3 DNA sequence: TGCAGCGTTCGGATTAGCGGGAGTTGGGCAGAGACCATGTACTTC.

To note about this clonotype: A read error is likely, as this CDR3 ends without the conserved phenylalanine or tryptophan. This chain connects TRBV12-3 or TRBV12-4 to TRBJ1-2; D unclear. Trimming removed 6 bases at V and 10 bases at J, with 18 bases between. The CDR3 covers 13 residues. DNA for the CDR3: TGTGCCAGCAGCTATAGACCCCGGCGGGTCTACACCATC. Amino acid sequence: CASSYRPRRVYTI.

This clonotype was recorded a few times. A much larger clone differs by one base, so this may be a read error. V and J are TRBV28 and TRBJ1-2; D call uncertain. Germline lookup yields CDR1 MDHEN and CDR2 SYDVKM. The CDR3 is 12 amino acids. As DNA, the CDR3 is TGTGTCAGCAGTTCGTCCAGATATGGCTACACCTTC. Protein product: CVSSSSRYGYTF.

About this clonotype itself: The junction departs from the called germline gene at one end, perhaps through a read error. The CDR3 spells CTSRQAGGTYEQYF. CDR3 in DNA: TGTACCAGCAGACAAGCGGGAGGGACCTACGAGCAGTACTTC. The chain carries TRBV6-2 or TRBV6-3 and TRBJ2-7; TRBD2 matches at 10 bases. Germline V gives CDR1 MNHEY, CDR2 SVGEGT. There are 14 residues in the CDR3.

In the case of this clonotype: One junction end does not reproduce the germline sequence, and a read error may be involved. The chain links TRBV29-1 to TRBJ2-3; the D gene could be TRBD1 or TRBD2 (5 bases each). Per the germline V gene, CDR1 is SQVTM and CDR2 is ANQGSEA. The CDR3 is made up of 13 amino acids. For the CDR3, the DNA is TGTAGCGCTTCTGGGGCGGGCTCAGATACGCAGTATTTT. This codes for CSASGAGSDTQYF.